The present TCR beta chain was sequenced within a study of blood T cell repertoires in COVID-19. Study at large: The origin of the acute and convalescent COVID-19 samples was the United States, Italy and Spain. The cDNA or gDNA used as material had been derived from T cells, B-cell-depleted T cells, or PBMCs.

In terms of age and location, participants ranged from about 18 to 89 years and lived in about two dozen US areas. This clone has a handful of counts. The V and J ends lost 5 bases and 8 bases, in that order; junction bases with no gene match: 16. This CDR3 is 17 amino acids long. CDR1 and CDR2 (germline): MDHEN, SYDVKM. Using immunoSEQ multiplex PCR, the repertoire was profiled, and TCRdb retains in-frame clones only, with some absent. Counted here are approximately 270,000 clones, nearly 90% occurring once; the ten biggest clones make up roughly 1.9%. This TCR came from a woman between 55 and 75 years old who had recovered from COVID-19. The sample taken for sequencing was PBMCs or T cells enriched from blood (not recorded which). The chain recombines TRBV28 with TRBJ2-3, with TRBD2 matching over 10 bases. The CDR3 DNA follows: TGTGCCAGCAGTCCGCCGTCGAGCGGGGGGGTCCCACGTACGCAGTATTTT. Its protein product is CASSPPSSGGVPRTQYF. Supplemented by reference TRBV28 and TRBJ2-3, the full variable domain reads DVKVTQSSRYLVKRTGEKVFLECVQDMDHENMFWYRQDPGLGLRLIYFSYDVKMKEKGDIPEGYSVSREKKERFSLILESASTNQTSMYLCASSPPSSGGVPRTQYFGPGTRLTVL.